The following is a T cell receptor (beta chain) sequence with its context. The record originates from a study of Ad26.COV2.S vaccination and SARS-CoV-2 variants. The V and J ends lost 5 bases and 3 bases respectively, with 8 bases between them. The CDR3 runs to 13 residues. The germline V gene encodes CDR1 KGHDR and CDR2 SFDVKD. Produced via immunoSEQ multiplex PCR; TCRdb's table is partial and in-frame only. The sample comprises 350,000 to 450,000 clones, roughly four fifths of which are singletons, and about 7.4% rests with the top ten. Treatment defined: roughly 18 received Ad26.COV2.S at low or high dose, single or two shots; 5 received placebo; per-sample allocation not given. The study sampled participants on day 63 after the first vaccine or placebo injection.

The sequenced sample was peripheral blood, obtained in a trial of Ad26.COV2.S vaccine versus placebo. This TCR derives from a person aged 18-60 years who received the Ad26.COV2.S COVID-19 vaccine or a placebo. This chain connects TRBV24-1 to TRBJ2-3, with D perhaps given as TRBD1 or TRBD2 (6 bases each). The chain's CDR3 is CATSGGATDTQYF. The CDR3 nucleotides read TGTGCCACCAGTGGGGGGGCAACAGATACGCAGTATTTT.